One and the same sample provided the 18 T cell receptor beta chains below, sequenced in a study of human T cells and chemical hapten exposure. Time point in this sample: pre-sensitization, week 0. Treatment in this sample: therapeutic diphenylcyclopropenone sensitization with weekly scalp DPC. TCRdb independently ran MiXCR on the RACE reads; one entry per CDR3 protein. The sample records some 330,000 distinct CDR3 sequences, around 5.5% being singletons. Sequences were derived from whole blood, sampled in connection with sensitization to the hapten diphenylcyclopropenone (DPC). The receptor set was obtained from a woman aged 18-29 years with alopecia areata. Some clones in this sample may be carry-over from other donors' samples.

This clonotype was seen at least ten times. The V and J genes are TRBV5-8 and TRBJ2-1; 7 nucleotides line up with TRBD2. Trimming at V came to 4 bases and at J to 7 bases, leaving 8 bases not matched to a gene. Per the germline V gene, CDR1 is SGHTS and CDR2 is YDEGEE. The CDR3 runs to 14 residues. CDR3 region: CASSAKLAVNEQFF. In DNA form, the CDR3 reads TGTGCCAGCAGCGCGAAGCTAGCGGTAAATGAGCAGTTCTTC.

This sequence joins TRBV6-2 or TRBV6-3 and TRBJ2-7, with D possibly TRBD1 on 5 matching bases. Germline V gene sequence: CDR1 MNHEY, CDR2 SVGEGT. V lost 5 bases and J 7 bases, leaving 15 bases between the germline ends. The CDR3 has 13 residues. Here the CDR3 reads CASSAGPYREQYF. DNA of the CDR3: TGTGCCAGCAGTGCCGGGCCCTACAGGGAGCAGTACTTC.

This clonotype has just a few counts. The chain carries TRBV3-1 and TRBJ1-2, with D maybe TRBD1 (5 bases). Germline CDR1 reads LGHDT; CDR2 reads YNNKEL (reference sequence). The length of the CDR3 is 12 residues. Trimming removed 5 bases from V and 8 bases from J, with 12 bases in between. CDR3 sequence: CASSSRQRGYTF. The DNA of the CDR3 is TGTGCCAGCAGCTCCCGACAGAGGGGCTACACCTTC.

Many counts were recorded for this clonotype. This rearrangement joins TRBV28 to TRBJ1-2, with D unresolved. This CDR3 has 12 amino acids. The ends were cut back, 5 bases at V and 3 bases at J, with 7 bases in the middle. Germline V gives CDR1 MDHEN, CDR2 SYDVKM. CDR3 loop: CASSPVDYGYTF. The CDR3 DNA sequence: TGTGCCAGCAGTCCTGTGGACTATGGCTACACCTTC.

This clonotype has only a few counts. The chain links TRBV5-1 to TRBJ2-2, with a tentative D call TRBD2 (6 bases). Germline V lookup: CDR1 SGHRS, CDR2 YFSETQ. The V gene lost 3 bases and the J gene lost 6 bases, with 12 bases spanning the gap. The CDR3 extends over 14 amino acids. DNA for the CDR3: TGCGCCAGCAGCTCCTCACCGGGGGCCGGGGAGCTGTTTTTT. Its protein product is CASSSSPGAGELFF.

This clonotype was seen only a few times. The rearrangement links TRBV6-2 or TRBV6-3 to TRBJ1-5; a possible D gene is TRBD1 (5 bases). Trimming pared 2 bases from V and 5 bases from J, leaving 10 bases between. The CDR3 is made up of 14 amino acids. Looked up from germline, CDR1 is MNHEY and CDR2 is SVGEGT. CDR3 region: CASSYGDPHQPQHF. In DNA, the CDR3 is TGTGCCAGCAGTTACGGGGACCCCCATCAGCCCCAGCATTTT.

V and J are TRBV4-2 and TRBJ1-4; no firm D call. The V gene lost 4 bases and the J gene lost 5 bases, with 14 bases spanning the gap. The CDR3 has 15 amino acids. Germline V gene sequence: CDR1 LGHNA, CDR2 YNFKEQ. The CDR3 loop is CASSPETDGNEKLFF. CDR3 DNA: TGTGCCAGCAGCCCGGAGACGGATGGGAATGAAAAACTGTTTTTT.

The chain employs TRBV6-6 and TRBJ1-6, with a weak D call TRBD1 (5 bases). V lost 7 bases to trimming and J lost 10 bases, with 14 bases between them. CDR1 and CDR2 from the germline V gene are MNHNY and SVGAGI (reference sequence). CDR3 length: 13 residues. As DNA, the CDR3 is TGTGCCAGCACCCGGGGGGTGGAATCACCCCTCCACTTT. Its translation is CASTRGVESPLHF.

This clonotype was found many times. This rearrangement joins TRBV10-3 to TRBJ2-7; the D is unclear. The germline CDR1 and CDR2 sequences are ENHRY and SYGVKD. The CDR3 length is 15 residues. V was cut by 3 bases and J by 2 bases, with 14 bases left in between. CDR3: CAISERWGTTYEQYF. The DNA for the CDR3 is TGTGCCATCAGTGAACGTTGGGGAACAACCTACGAGCAGTACTTC.

The chain joins TRBV9 to TRBJ2-4; D is unresolved. V was shortened by 0 bases and J by 0 bases, with 10 bases between the two germline ends. Germline V CDR1 and CDR2: SGDLS, YYNGEE. CDR3 length: 16 amino acids. The CDR3, as DNA: TGTGCCAGCAGCGTAGTAGCCCGTCTAGCCAAAAACATTCAGTACTTC. It specifies CASSVVARLAKNIQYF.

The chain couples TRBV5-6 to TRBJ1-6, with 7 bases matching TRBD1. V shed 5 bases, J shed 8 bases, and the junction held 13 bases outside the gene matches. Germline V gene sequence: CDR1 SGHDT, CDR2 YYEEEE. The CDR3 runs to 16 residues. The CDR3 DNA sequence: TGTGCCAGCAGTTATACTACCGGGGACAGTCATTCACCCCTCCACTTT. This sequence encodes CASSYTTGDSHSPLHF.

The sample holds a few counts of this clonotype. CDR3 sequence reads: CASSLRLSNQPQHF. For the CDR3, the DNA is TGTGCCAGCAGCTTAAGATTGAGCAATCAGCCCCAGCATTTT. V usage is TRBV7-2 and J usage is TRBJ1-5; D remains ambiguous. V dropped 2 bases and J dropped 1 base, with 6 bases sitting between them. The CDR3 loop spans 14 amino acids. In germline, CDR1 is SGHTA, CDR2 FQGNSA.

This clonotype was detected only a few times. This chain links TRBV5-1 with TRBJ2-3; 14 positions agree with TRBD2. Looked up from germline, CDR1 is SGHRS and CDR2 is YFSETQ. The J segment lost 3 bases and the V segment lost 0 bases, leaving 9 bases of the junction unmatched. This CDR3 is built from 19 residues. CDR3 sequence: CASSLALGLAGGRTDTQYF. As DNA, the CDR3 is TGCGCCAGCAGCTTGGCCCTTGGACTAGCGGGGGGAAGGACAGATACGCAGTATTTT.

This clonotype appeared many times. This chain links TRBV11-3 with TRBJ2-3; D is unresolved. Germline V gene data show CDR1 as SGHNT and CDR2 as YENEEA. V lost 5 bases to trimming and J lost 3 bases, with 9 bases between them. This CDR3 has 13 amino acids. CDR3 coding DNA: TGTGCCAGCAGCCCCGGATGGACAGATACGCAGTATTTT. Translated, it gives CASSPGWTDTQYF.

In DNA, the CDR3 is TGCGCCAGCAGCCAGAAACAGGGCTCCCTTTTCGGGCAGTACTTC. This gives the protein CASSQKQGSLFGQYF. The chain carries TRBV4-3 and TRBJ2-7; tentative D call: TRBD1 (6 bases). The V end lost 3 bases, the J end lost 9 bases, and 21 bases lay between the germline ends. The CDR3 has 15 residues. Germline CDR1 and CDR2: LGHNA and YSLEER.

This clonotype has only a few counts. The chain recombines TRBV29-1 with TRBJ2-7; weak D call: TRBD2 (5 bases). V lost 4 bases to trimming and J lost 4 bases, with 14 bases between them. The CDR3 length is 13 residues. In germline, CDR1 is SQVTM, CDR2 ANQGSEA. CDR3 DNA: TGCAGCGTTGTGGGGAGTGAACGGTACGAGCAGTACTTC. It yields the protein CSVVGSERYEQYF.

At least ten counts were recorded for this clonotype. This chain joins TRBV20-1 and TRBJ1-1; D remains ambiguous. Trimming removed 3 bases at V and 3 bases at J, with 8 bases between. The V gene's germline CDR1 is DFQATT and CDR2 SNEGSKA (reference sequence). The length of the CDR3 is 12 residues. In DNA, the CDR3 is TGCAGTGCTAGGTCCGGGGACACTGAAGCTTTCTTT. Protein sequence: CSARSGDTEAFF.

At least ten counts were recorded for this clonotype. The chain combines TRBV6-5 with TRBJ1-1; D not certain. The CDR3 loop spans 14 amino acids. Germline V gives CDR1 MNHEY, CDR2 SVGAGI. V lost 1 base to trimming and J lost 7 bases, with 13 bases between them. The CDR3 here is CASSYLAGKGEAFF. The CDR3 DNA sequence: TGTGCCAGCAGTTACTTAGCGGGAAAAGGTGAAGCTTTCTTT.